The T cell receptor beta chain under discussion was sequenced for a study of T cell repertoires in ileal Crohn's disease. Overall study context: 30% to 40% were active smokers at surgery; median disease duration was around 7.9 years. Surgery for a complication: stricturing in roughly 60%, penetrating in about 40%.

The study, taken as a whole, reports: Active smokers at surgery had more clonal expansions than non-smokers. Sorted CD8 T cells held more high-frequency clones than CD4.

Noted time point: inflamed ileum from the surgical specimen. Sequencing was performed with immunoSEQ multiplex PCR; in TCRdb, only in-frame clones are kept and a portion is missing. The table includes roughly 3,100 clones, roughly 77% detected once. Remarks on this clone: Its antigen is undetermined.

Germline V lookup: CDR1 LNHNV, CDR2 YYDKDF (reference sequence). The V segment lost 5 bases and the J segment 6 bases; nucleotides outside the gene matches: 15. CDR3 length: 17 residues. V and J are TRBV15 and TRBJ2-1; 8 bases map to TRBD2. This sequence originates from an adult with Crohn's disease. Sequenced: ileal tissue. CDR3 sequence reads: CATSVHATGTRGNEQFF. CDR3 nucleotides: TGTGCCACCAGCGTCCACGCAACCGGGACTAGGGGCAATGAGCAGTTCTTC.